A single sample gave rise to the 30 T cell receptor beta chains below, sequenced in a study of T cell responses to AZD1222 COVID-19 vaccine. Sequencing used immunoSEQ multiplex PCR; TCRdb keeps in-frame clones, though not all of them. The sample has about 140,000 clones, 89% seen once. The sequencing here drew on peripheral blood, taken on day 0 of AZD1222 vaccination. Receptors originate from an adult in good health.

This clone was seen only once. The chain carries TRBV7-6 and TRBJ1-1; unclear D gene. Germline CDR1 and CDR2: SGHVS and FNYEAQ. This CDR3 comprises 15 residues. The V end was cut by 0 bases, the J end by 1 base, with 9 bases between. CDR3 DNA: TGTGCCAGCAGCTTAGCGCGCGGCCAGAACACTGAAGCTTTCTTT. Its translation: CASSLARGQNTEAFF.

Turning to this clone: One end of the junction fails to match germline, which may point to a read error. The V gene is TRBV7-7, the J gene TRBJ2-3; D may be TRBD1 (6 bases). CDR3 length: 14 residues. CDR1 and CDR2 (germline): SSHAT, FNYEAQ (reference sequence). The CDR3 DNA sequence: TGTGCTAGCAGCTTGACCCAGGGGATAGATACGCAGTATTTT. Protein sequence: CASSLTQGIDTQYF.

The rearrangement uses TRBV28 and TRBJ1-2; 7 nucleotides align to TRBD1. Germline assignment: CDR1 MDHEN and CDR2 SYDVKM. After removal of 4 bases from V and 6 bases from J, the junction contained 2 bases not matched to a gene. This CDR3 region has 12 residues. The CDR3 is CASSSTGNGYTF. The CDR3 nucleotides are TGTGCCAGCAGTTCGACAGGGAATGGCTACACCTTC.

The J gene is TRBJ1-3, the V gene TRBV10-3; 7 positions agree with TRBD1. The V gene end was trimmed by 5 bases and the J gene end by 5 bases; junction bases not matched to a gene: 6. The CDR3 consists of 14 residues. In germline, CDR1 is ENHRY, CDR2 SYGVKD. In nucleotides, the CDR3 is TGTGCCATCAGTCTTACAGGGGAACGAAACACCATATATTTT. It specifies CAISLTGERNTIYF.

The chain combines TRBV11-1 with TRBJ2-3; D is ambiguous. CDR1 and CDR2 from the germline V gene are SGHAT and FQDESV (reference sequence). This CDR3 spans 12 amino acids. Trimming pared 1 base from V and 5 bases from J, leaving 4 bases between. This CDR3 is CASSLGGDTQYF. The CDR3, as DNA: TGTGCCAGCAGCTTAGGAGGAGATACGCAGTATTTT.

The chain joins TRBV12-3 or TRBV12-4 to TRBJ1-2; maybe TRBD1 (5 bases). The V and J ends lost 8 bases and 0 bases respectively, with 10 bases between them. The CDR3 consists of 13 residues. This chain's CDR3 is CASLGAANYGYTF. The CDR3 bases are TGTGCCAGCCTAGGGGCAGCTAACTATGGCTACACCTTC.

The CDR3 DNA reads TGCAGCGCATTCGACACTGGCTACACCTTC. Its protein is CSAFDTGYTF. V gene TRBV29-1 combines with J gene TRBJ1-2, with D unclear. The V gene's germline CDR1 is SQVTM and CDR2 ANQGSEA. There are 10 residues in the CDR3. V shed 7 bases and J shed 7 bases, with 10 bases lying between them. The full variable domain, in which reference TRBV29-1 and TRBJ1-2 provide the parts outside the CDR3, is SAVISQKPSRDICQRGTSLTIQCQVDSQVTMMFWYRQQPGQSLTLIATANQGSEATYESGFVIDKFPISRPNLTFSTLTVSNMSPEDSSIYLCSAFDTGYTFGSGTRLTVV.

With respect to this clone: A junction boundary mismatches the germline segment, possibly from a read error. The chain employs TRBV7-7 and TRBJ2-2; D is perhaps TRBD2 (5 bases). CDR1 is SSHAT and CDR2 is FNYEAQ in the germline V gene (reference sequence). This CDR3 spans 15 amino acids. In DNA form, the CDR3 reads TGTGCTAGCAGCTTAATGGGGAGTGACACCGGGGAGCTGTTTTTT. Its protein product is CASSLMGSDTGELFF.

The rearrangement links TRBV27 to TRBJ2-1; D might be TRBD2 (5 bases). CDR1 MNHEY and CDR2 SMNVEV come from the germline V gene (reference sequence). Trimming took off 5 bases at V and 4 bases at J, with 9 bases between the two ends. The CDR3 loop spans 13 amino acids. CDR3 nucleotides: TGTGCCAGCAGTGCCGGGATTTACAATGAGCAGTTCTTC. Its protein is CASSAGIYNEQFF.

This chain's CDR3 is CASSRGQGWSGGYTF. The CDR3 DNA reads as TGTGCCAGCAGTCGGGGACAGGGCTGGTCGGGAGGCTACACCTTC. The V and J genes are TRBV6-5 and TRBJ1-2; the match to TRBD1 covers 9 bases. The CDR3 extends over 15 amino acids. Germline loops: CDR1 MNHEY, CDR2 SVGAGI. The V segment lost 5 bases and the J segment 8 bases; nucleotides outside the gene matches: 12.

V and J are TRBV7-9 and TRBJ1-1, with 9 bases that match TRBD1. The CDR3 is 16 residues long. The trim removed 1 base at V and 0 bases at J, leaving 3 bases unmatched. Germline V CDR1 and CDR2: SEHNR, FQNEAQ (reference sequence). CDR3 in amino acids: CASSLGTGALNTEAFF. The CDR3 DNA reads as TGTGCCAGCAGCTTAGGGACAGGGGCTTTGAACACTGAAGCTTTCTTT.

This clone was counted once. The chain recombines TRBV7-9 with TRBJ1-2, with 7 bases that match TRBD1. The V gene's germline CDR1 is SEHNR and CDR2 FQNEAQ (reference sequence). The CDR3 sequence is 15 residues long. V trimming: 6 bases; J trimming: 3 bases; junction bases outside the gene matches: 10. The CDR3 loop reads CASRPVGQGDYGYTF. The CDR3 DNA is TGTGCCAGCAGACCCGTAGGGCAGGGGGACTATGGCTACACCTTC.

V usage is TRBV5-5 and J usage is TRBJ2-7, with D perhaps matching TRBD2 (5 bases). V lost 2 bases and J 0 bases, leaving 12 bases between the germline ends. The germline CDR1 and CDR2 sequences are SGHKS and YYEKEE (reference sequence). The CDR3 is made up of 15 amino acids. Here the CDR3 DNA reads TGTGCCAGCAGCTTATGGCGGGCGATCTCCTACGAGCAGTACTTC. Protein sequence: CASSLWRAISYEQYF. The entire variable domain, with the rest obtained from reference TRBV5-5 and TRBJ2-7, is as follows: DAGVTQSPTHLIKTRGQQVTLRCSPISGHKSVSWYQQVLGQGPQFIFQYYEKEERGRGNFPDRFSARQFPNYSSELNVNALLLGDSALYLCASSLWRAISYEQYFGPGTRLTVT.

With regard to this clone: The sample holds other DNA sequences that translate to the same CDR3. The chain joins TRBV5-6 to TRBJ1-2; D gene ambiguous. The CDR3 length is 11 residues. Per germline, CDR1 SGHDT and CDR2 YYEEEE. V was pared by 0 bases and J by 5 bases, with 2 bases between. The CDR3 sequence is CASSLGYGYTF. The CDR3 coding sequence is TGTGCCAGCAGCTTGGGGTATGGCTACACCTTC.

This clone was observed once. This chain links TRBV3-1 (or the pseudogene TRBV3-2) with TRBJ2-7; a possible D gene is TRBD1 (5 bases). The CDR3 covers 15 residues. With 2 bases removed from V and 6 bases from J, the gap between germline ends came to 17 bases. CDR1 LGHDT and CDR2 YNNKEL come from the germline V gene (reference sequence). The CDR3 DNA reads as TGTGCCAGCAGCCAATTCCTCAAGCAGGGCGGCGAGCAGTACTTC. This encodes CASSQFLKQGGEQYF.

The chain recombines TRBV2 with TRBJ2-1; TRBD2 aligns across 7 bases. The CDR3 covers 15 residues. Germline CDR1 SNHLY, CDR2 FYNNEI. The V and J ends lost 5 bases and 2 bases, in that order; junction bases with no gene match: 6. For the CDR3, the DNA is TGTGCCAGCAGTCCGGTAGCGGGTCCCTACAATGAGCAGTTCTTC. Translation gives CASSPVAGPYNEQFF.

The DNA for the CDR3 is TGCGCCAGCAGCTGGGACAGCACTGAAGCTTTCTTT. Translating it yields CASSWDSTEAFF. The chain recombines TRBV5-1 with TRBJ1-1; TRBD1 aligns across 7 bases. The CDR3 consists of 12 residues. CDR1 is SGHRS, CDR2 YFSETQ, per germline. Trimming took 3 bases from V and 4 from J; bases not matched to a gene: 0.

The chain uses TRBV27 and TRBJ2-4; 9 nucleotides agree with TRBD2. CDR3 length equals 16 residues. V lost 3 bases, J lost 6 bases, and 9 bases stayed unmatched. Per germline, CDR1 MNHEY and CDR2 SMNVEV (reference sequence). CDR3 nucleotide sequence: TGTGCCAGCAGTTTTTGGCGGGGGGGCCGGGGAAACATTCAGTACTTC. Protein sequence: CASSFWRGGRGNIQYF.

The chain employs TRBV28 and TRBJ1-2; 7 positions agree with TRBD1. Trimming took 5 bases from V and 2 from J; bases not matched to a gene: 8. The germline V gene encodes CDR1 MDHEN and CDR2 SYDVKM. The CDR3 is 15 residues long. This CDR3 is CASSPSRGGNYGYTF. The CDR3 region has the DNA TGTGCCAGCAGTCCCTCCAGGGGGGGGAACTATGGCTACACCTTC.

The rearrangement uses TRBV3-1 (or the pseudogene TRBV3-2) and TRBJ1-4; a possible D gene is TRBD1 (5 bases). The CDR3 consists of 15 residues. Germline CDR1 reads LGHDT; CDR2 reads YNNKEL (reference sequence). V was trimmed by 5 bases and J by 13 bases, leaving 23 bases between them. The CDR3 DNA is TGTGCCAGCAGCAAGATCCGGGAGGACTGGGGCCTACTGTTTTTT. Protein sequence: CASSKIREDWGLLFF.

The chain recombines TRBV11-2 with TRBJ2-3, with TRBD2 matching over 13 bases. This CDR3 has 16 residues. CDR1 and CDR2 (germline): SGHAT, FQNNGV. Trimming at V came to 1 base and at J to 4 bases, leaving 2 bases not matched to a gene. Written as DNA, the CDR3 is TGTGCCAGCAGCTTAGGACTAGCGGGAGGCGCAGATACGCAGTATTTT. As protein: CASSLGLAGGADTQYF.

This CDR3 is CASSQDLTEYNSPLHF. Here the CDR3 DNA reads TGTGCCAGCAGCCAAGATCTTACGGAGTATAATTCACCCCTCCACTTT. The genes are TRBV3-1 (or the pseudogene TRBV3-2) and TRBJ1-6; D is unresolved. V was cut by 0 bases and J by 4 bases, with 10 bases left in between. The CDR3 is 16 residues long. The germline V gene encodes CDR1 LGHDT and CDR2 YNNKEL (reference sequence).

The rearrangement joins TRBV18 to TRBJ1-1; D is ambiguous. Germline-derived CDR1 and CDR2 are KGHSH and LQKENI. Trimming removed 3 bases from V and 2 bases from J, with 4 bases in between. The length of the CDR3 is 12 residues. Here the CDR3 reads CASSPGNTEAFF. CDR3 nucleotides: TGTGCCAGCTCACCGGGCAACACTGAAGCTTTCTTT.

V gene TRBV28 combines with J gene TRBJ2-7; D unclear. This CDR3 has 19 amino acids. V was shortened by 5 bases and J by 3 bases, with 29 bases between the two germline ends. Germline values: CDR1 MDHEN, CDR2 SYDVKM. The CDR3 region is CASSSLPGLKRPSDYEQYF. The DNA for the CDR3 is TGTGCCAGCAGTAGTCTTCCAGGTTTGAAGCGTCCAAGCGACTACGAGCAGTACTTC.

The rearrangement links TRBV4-1 to TRBJ2-2; 8 nucleotides agree with TRBD1. Germline trimming cut 3 bases from V and 6 bases from J; bases unmatched to any gene: 12. CDR1 is MGHRA, CDR2 YSYEKL, per germline. The length of the CDR3 is 17 residues. This CDR3 reads CASSQLGVRGPSGELFF. The CDR3 bases are TGCGCCAGCAGCCAGCTGGGAGTCAGGGGGCCGTCCGGGGAGCTGTTTTTT.

The CDR3, as DNA: TGTGCCAGCAGCTTGGGACAGGGGTCGGAGGGCTACACCTTC. It translates to CASSLGQGSEGYTF. The V and J genes are TRBV5-6 and TRBJ1-2; 8 nucleotides agree with TRBD1. Germline CDR1 SGHDT, CDR2 YYEEEE. The CDR3 is 14 amino acids. The J segment lost 8 bases and the V segment lost 0 bases, leaving 6 bases of the junction unmatched.

The rearrangement joins TRBV20-1 to TRBJ2-2; a weak D match, TRBD2 (6 bases). V lost 3 bases and J lost 5, with 16 bases in between. Germline values: CDR1 DFQATT, CDR2 SNEGSKA (reference sequence). The CDR3 is 15 residues long. Written as DNA, the CDR3 is TGCAGTGCTAGTTTCCGGGGGAGTTTTACCGGGGAGCTGTTTTTT. Protein: CSASFRGSFTGELFF.

This clone was seen only once. This chain connects TRBV5-1 to TRBJ1-1, with 7 positions matching TRBD1. CDR1 and CDR2 from the germline V gene are SGHRS and YFSETQ. This CDR3 is built from 15 residues. Losses at the gene ends were 5 bases for V and 1 base for J; bases not matched to a gene: 8. CDR3 amino acids: CASRTPGTANTEAFF. CDR3 nucleotides: TGCGCCAGCAGAACCCCCGGGACAGCGAACACTGAAGCTTTCTTT. Using reference TRBV5-1 and TRBJ1-1 for the parts outside the CDR3, the full variable domain is KAGVTQTPRYLIKTRGQQVTLSCSPISGHRSVSWYQQTPGQGLQFLFEYFSETQRNKGNFPGRFSGRQFSNSRSEMNVSTLELGDSALYLCASRTPGTANTEAFFGQGTRLTVV.

The CDR3 nucleotides read TGTGCCAGCAGCTTTAGCGGGGGGGCGACAGATACGCAGTATTTT. This encodes CASSFSGGATDTQYF. V usage is TRBV7-8 and J usage is TRBJ2-3, with TRBD2 matching 11 bases. Germline trimming cut 3 bases from V and 3 bases from J; bases unmatched to any gene: 2. The CDR3 extends over 15 amino acids. The V gene's germline CDR1 is SGHVS and CDR2 FQNEAQ.

This clone came up once. The CDR3 region has the DNA TGCGCCAGCGGACAGGGGTCCTCCTACGAGCAGTACTTC. Protein product: CASGQGSSYEQYF. This chain uses TRBV5-1 with TRBJ2-7; 9 bases are shared with TRBD1. V lost 7 bases, J lost 0 bases, and 2 bases stayed unmatched. The CDR3 extends over 13 amino acids. Germline CDR1 is SGHRS and CDR2 is YFSETQ.